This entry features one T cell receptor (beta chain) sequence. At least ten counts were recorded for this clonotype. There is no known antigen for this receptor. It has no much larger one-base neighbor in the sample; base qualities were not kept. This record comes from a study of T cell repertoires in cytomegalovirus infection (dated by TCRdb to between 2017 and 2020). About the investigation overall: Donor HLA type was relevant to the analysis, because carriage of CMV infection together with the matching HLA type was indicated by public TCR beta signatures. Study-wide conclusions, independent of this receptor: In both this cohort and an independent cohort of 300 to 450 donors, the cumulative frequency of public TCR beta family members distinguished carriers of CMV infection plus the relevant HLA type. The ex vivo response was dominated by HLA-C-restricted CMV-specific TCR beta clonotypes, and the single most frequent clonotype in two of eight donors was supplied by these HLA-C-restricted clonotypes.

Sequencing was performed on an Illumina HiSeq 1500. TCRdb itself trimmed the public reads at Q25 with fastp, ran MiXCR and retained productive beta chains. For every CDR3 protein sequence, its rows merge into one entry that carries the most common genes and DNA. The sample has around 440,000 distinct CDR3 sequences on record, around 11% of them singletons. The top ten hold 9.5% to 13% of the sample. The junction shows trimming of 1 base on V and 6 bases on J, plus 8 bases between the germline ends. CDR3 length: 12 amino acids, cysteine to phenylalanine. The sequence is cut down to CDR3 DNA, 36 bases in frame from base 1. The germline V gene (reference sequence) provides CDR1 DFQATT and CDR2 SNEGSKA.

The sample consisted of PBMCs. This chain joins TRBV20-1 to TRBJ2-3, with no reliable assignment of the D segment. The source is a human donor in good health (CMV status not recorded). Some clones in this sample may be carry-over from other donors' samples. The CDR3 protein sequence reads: CSARGTRDTQYF. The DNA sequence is TGCAGTGCTAGAGGAACGAGGGATACGCAGTATTTT.